This TCR beta chain was found in a study of blood T cell repertoires in COVID-19 (dated by TCRdb to 2018 to 2021). Looking at the study overall: Collaborator samples came from the United States, Italy and Spain and covered acute and convalescent phases of COVID-19. Samples were obtained from the ongoing ImmuneRACE study (first 160 participants) and from some 1,200 subjects provided by 6 global collaborators. The dataset comprised deeply sampled blood TCRbeta repertoires from subjects exposed to, actively infected with, or recovered from COVID-19. The prospective study material was composed of cDNA or gDNA derived from T cells, B-cell-depleted T cells, or PBMCs. The repertoires were released in a freely available public database meant as a resource for research on the immune response to SARS-CoV-2. The sample metadata nearly always contained a de-identified subject ID, COVID-19 status, age in years and sex. Where available, HLA class I and class II types were obtained from metadata supplied by the sample provider rather than from assay-based typing.

Trimming leaves V shorter by 4 bases and J shorter by 4 bases, with the junction holding 10 bases beyond the gene matches. The CDR3 runs 16 residues from the cysteine to the phenylalanine. The only DNA kept is the CDR3, 48 bases in frame from the first base. Based on the germline V gene (reference sequence), the CDR1 and CDR2 sequences are LNHDA and SQIVND. Findings and caveats that apply to the study as a whole: The amount of clinical and demographic metadata varied by source and participant and was provided uncurated.

As to this clone: Its antigen has not been determined. Per-base quality was not reported, and no clone a single base away is much larger than it.

Whole blood was collected in K2EDTA tubes by collaborating institutions according to the institutions' own protocols. For TCRbeta analysis, collaborators shipped samples as frozen whole blood, isolated PBMCs, or DNA extracted from either of those sample types. TCRbeta CDR3 regions were amplified from genomic DNA using the immunoSEQ Assay, a bias-controlled multiplex PCR. As for the original processing: Within the assay, amplification of reference gene primers was used to estimate how many nucleated cells each sample contained. Sequence reads were collapsed and filtered to measure the absolute abundance of every unique TCRbeta CDR3 rearrangement. For each sample, productive Simpson clonality was calculated as the square root of Simpson's diversity index across productive rearrangements. Drawn from immuneACCESS, this table holds only the in-frame rearrangements with V and J called that TCRdb kept. Clones are partly lost; checked studies trace under half to an unresolved V gene and leave the rest unexplained. V, J and clone size reflect that table, while D and trimming were determined from the DNA. The sample table shows 150,000 to 200,000 clones, and over 75% are seen once. Of the sample, more than 25% falls within the top ten clones.

The specimen was peripheral blood. This TCR was sampled from a woman between 65 and 79 years old with acute or convalescent COVID-19. The chain employs TRBV19 and TRBJ2-5; TRBD2 agrees with 9 junctional bases. The sequence in DNA is TGTGCCAGTAGTAGTCAGTTAGCGGGAGCGGGAGAGACCCAGTACTTC. Its translation reads: CASSSQLAGAGETQYF.